Listed below are T cell receptor beta chains from one sample, sequenced in a study of T cells expressing NK-cell markers. TCRdb reprocessed the 5' RACE reads and stores each CDR3 protein as one record, lacking DNA. This sample contains 150,000 or so distinct CDR3 sequences. Sequencing was performed on blood T cells: a sorted CD56 or NKG2C T cell subset, CD4+ or CD8+ T cells, or bulk PBMC T cells (not recorded which). Receptor source: a woman between 50 and 59 years old in good health. The CDR3 runs from the conserved cysteine through the conserved F or W.

J gene: TRBJ1-2; V gene: TRBV2; CDR3 length: 15; CDR3 protein: CASSEGGPGDGGYTF
J gene: TRBJ2-2; V gene: TRBV15; CDR3 length: 15; CDR3 protein: CATEVDSGLTGELFF
J gene: TRBJ2-1; V gene: TRBV2; CDR3 length: 15; CDR3 protein: CASSTGLVSYNEQFF
J gene: TRBJ2-1; V gene: TRBV20-1; CDR3 length: 13; CDR3 protein: CSVSEVSYNEQFF
J gene: TRBJ1-1; V gene: TRBV5-1; CDR3 length: 14; CDR3 protein: CASSFIGGNTEAFF
J gene: TRBJ2-3; V gene: TRBV12-3/TRBV12-4; CDR3 length: 13; CDR3 protein: CASVSPQTDTQYF
J gene: TRBJ2-2; V gene: TRBV19; CDR3 length: 13; CDR3 protein: CATQTGYTGELFF
J gene: TRBJ2-5; V gene: TRBV24-1; CDR3 length: 14; CDR3 protein: CATMGGQGPQTQYF
J gene: TRBJ2-1; V gene: TRBV3-1; CDR3 length: 16; CDR3 protein: CASSQDGGRPYNEQFF
J gene: TRBJ2-3; V gene: TRBV28; CDR3 length: 16; CDR3 protein: CASSFELAGRTDTQYF
J gene: TRBJ1-1; V gene: TRBV4-1; CDR3 length: 13; CDR3 protein: CASSPPWNTEAFF
J gene: TRBJ2-7; V gene: TRBV7-9; CDR3 length: 14; CDR3 protein: CASSLDGSKYEQYF
J gene: TRBJ2-3; V gene: TRBV7-9; CDR3 length: 21; CDR3 protein: CASSFPLGEGPHYGLTDTQYF
J gene: TRBJ2-7; V gene: TRBV6-2/TRBV6-3; CDR3 length: 15; CDR3 protein: CASGATGFLSDEQYF
J gene: TRBJ2-1; V gene: TRBV13; CDR3 length: 14; CDR3 protein: CASSDGISYNEQFF
J gene: TRBJ1-4; V gene: TRBV5-5; CDR3 length: 14; CDR3 protein: CASGQGPGNEKLFF
J gene: TRBJ2-7; V gene: TRBV10-3; CDR3 length: 14; CDR3 protein: CAISESAGGYEQYF
J gene: TRBJ2-1; V gene: TRBV20-1; CDR3 length: 16; CDR3 protein: CSARPVTSGLLYEQFF
J gene: TRBJ2-5; V gene: TRBV4-1; CDR3 length: 16; CDR3 protein: CASSHPTTGNGETQYF
J gene: TRBJ2-2; V gene: TRBV4-1; CDR3 length: 17; CDR3 protein: CASSQDPAAGGAGELFF
J gene: TRBJ1-2; V gene: TRBV12-3/TRBV12-4; CDR3 length: 13; CDR3 protein: CASSFILRDGYTF
J gene: TRBJ2-2; V gene: TRBV9; CDR3 length: 12; CDR3 protein: CASRDPTGELFF
J gene: TRBJ2-2; V gene: TRBV21-1; CDR3 length: 16; CDR3 protein: CASSPHRGNNTGELFF
J gene: TRBJ2-1; V gene: TRBV27; CDR3 length: 15; CDR3 protein: CASSPTDSSYNEQFF
J gene: TRBJ2-3; V gene: TRBV12-3/TRBV12-4; CDR3 length: 16; CDR3 protein: CASSLWLAGDTDTQYF
J gene: TRBJ2-5; V gene: TRBV6-5; CDR3 length: 15; CDR3 protein: CASRSTGALQETQYF
J gene: TRBJ2-1; V gene: TRBV27; CDR3 length: 15; CDR3 protein: CASSFSDTPYNEQFF
J gene: TRBJ2-1; V gene: TRBV13; CDR3 length: 15; CDR3 protein: CASSLRGDRGNEQFF
J gene: TRBJ2-5; V gene: TRBV7-2; CDR3 length: 13; CDR3 protein: CASSSFSSETQYF
J gene: TRBJ2-3; V gene: TRBV7-9; CDR3 length: 17; CDR3 protein: CASTYLSGRAPADTQYF
J gene: TRBJ2-5; V gene: TRBV6-6; CDR3 length: 14; CDR3 protein: CASTQERLQETQYF
J gene: TRBJ2-3; V gene: TRBV29-1; CDR3 length: 15; CDR3 protein: CSVEDPSGSTDTQYF
J gene: TRBJ2-1; V gene: TRBV27; CDR3 length: 15; CDR3 protein: CASSLSFVGSNEQFF
J gene: TRBJ2-1; V gene: TRBV12-3/TRBV12-4; CDR3 length: 17; CDR3 protein: CASSSWDGPSSYNEQFF
J gene: TRBJ1-1; V gene: TRBV29-1; CDR3 length: 14; CDR3 protein: CSVVSAGSGTEAFF
J gene: TRBJ2-7; V gene: TRBV27; CDR3 length: 13; CDR3 protein: CASTHGGMGEQYF
J gene: TRBJ2-1; V gene: TRBV7-9; CDR3 length: 12; CDR3 protein: CAGTSSYNEQFF
J gene: TRBJ2-1; V gene: TRBV25-1; CDR3 length: 14; CDR3 protein: CASSDTGEADEQFF
J gene: TRBJ2-7; V gene: TRBV6-5; CDR3 length: 14; CDR3 protein: CASSLAGADYEQYF
J gene: TRBJ2-1; V gene: TRBV5-1; CDR3 length: 13; CDR3 protein: CATKTGTYNEQFF
J gene: TRBJ1-1; V gene: TRBV10-3; CDR3 length: 13; CDR3 protein: CAIGNPSDTEAFF
J gene: TRBJ2-7; V gene: TRBV20-1; CDR3 length: 16; CDR3 protein: CSARSDAGLTPYEQYF
J gene: TRBJ2-7; V gene: TRBV7-9; CDR3 length: 17; CDR3 protein: CASSPPIPGTQEGEQYF
J gene: TRBJ2-7; V gene: TRBV27; CDR3 length: 15; CDR3 protein: CASSLGHPSSYEQYF
J gene: TRBJ2-1; V gene: TRBV2; CDR3 length: 13; CDR3 protein: CASFLIGDNEQFF
J gene: TRBJ2-3; V gene: TRBV12-3/TRBV12-4; CDR3 length: 15; CDR3 protein: CASQGRGGRTDTQYF